This passage covers 29 T cell receptor beta chains from one sample sequenced in a study of blood T cell repertoires in COVID-19. Method: immunoSEQ multiplex PCR; TCRdb's copy keeps in-frame clones and lacks some. The sample lists 300,000 or so clones, 75% to 90% seen once, with over 1.2% in the top ten. Sequencing input: peripheral blood. The receptors come from a woman aged 35 to 49 who had recovered from COVID-19.

CDR3 DNA: TGTGCCAGCAGCCAAGATCTGGGGACAGAGAACACTGAAGCTTTCTTT. Translation gives CASSQDLGTENTEAFF. V and J are TRBV3-1 (or the pseudogene TRBV3-2) and TRBJ1-1, with 7 bases fitting TRBD1. The CDR3 has 16 amino acids. Germline-derived CDR1 and CDR2 are LGHDT and YNNKEL (reference sequence). The ends lost 0 bases at V and 1 base at J; junction bases unmatched: 5.

This chain joins TRBV4-1 and TRBJ2-3; weak D call: TRBD2 (6 bases). From germline, CDR1 is MGHRA and CDR2 YSYEKL. The CDR3 is 14 amino acids. Trimming shortened V by 2 bases and J by 5 bases, and 11 bases separated the two germline ends. The CDR3 sequence is CASSQRAGLDTQYF. The CDR3 DNA reads as TGCGCCAGCAGCCAACGGGCGGGGCTAGATACGCAGTATTTT.

This chain connects TRBV6-4 to TRBJ1-2; 8 bases align to TRBD1. CDR3 size: 14 residues. V was clipped by 6 bases and J by 5 bases; unmatched bases: 8. Germline CDR1 and CDR2: MRHNA and SNTAGT. Here the CDR3 reads CASSRGPSGYGYTF. The CDR3, as DNA: TGTGCCAGCAGCAGGGGGCCGAGCGGATATGGCTACACCTTC.

The rearrangement uses TRBV19 and TRBJ1-1; TRBD1 matches at 11 bases. After removal of 5 bases from V and 6 bases from J, the junction contained 14 bases not matched to a gene. Germline values: CDR1 LNHDA, CDR2 SQIVND (reference sequence). The CDR3 runs 17 residues. CDR3 DNA sequence: TGTGCCAGTAGTGGGCGGACAGGGGGCGCTGGAGGAGCTGAAGCTTTCTTT. Protein sequence: CASSGRTGGAGGAEAFF.

This chain joins TRBV5-1 and TRBJ2-3; 10 bases map to TRBD2. The J segment lost 4 bases and the V segment lost 1 base, leaving 6 bases of the junction unmatched. CDR1 is SGHRS and CDR2 is YFSETQ in the germline V gene. The CDR3 runs to 16 residues. The DNA of the CDR3 is TGCGCCAGCAGCTTGTCAGCTAGCGGGGGCGCAGATACGCAGTATTTT. As protein: CASSLSASGGADTQYF.

Of note for this clone: The junction departs from germline at one end; a sequencing error may be responsible. Within the sample, other DNA sequences also encode this same CDR3. The V and J genes are TRBV18 and TRBJ2-3; 10 bases map to TRBD1. The CDR3 totals 16 residues. Germline lookup yields CDR1 KGHSH and CDR2 LQKENI. The CDR3 DNA reads TGTGCCAGCTCCCCACTGGGGACAGGGGGCACAGATACGCAGTATTTT. Translated: CASSPLGTGGTDTQYF.

This clone has just a few counts. The rearrangement uses TRBV10-3 and TRBJ2-3; D might be TRBD2 (5 bases). V was pared by 1 base and J by 1 base, with 9 bases between. This CDR3 has 15 amino acids. Germline V lookup: CDR1 ENHRY, CDR2 SYGVKD. The CDR3 reads CAISEWNGGTDTQYF. The CDR3 DNA follows: TGTGCCATCAGTGAGTGGAACGGGGGCACAGATACGCAGTATTTT.

This chain uses TRBV3-1 (or the pseudogene TRBV3-2) with TRBJ1-1, with 7 positions matching TRBD1. With 4 bases clipped from V and 4 bases from J, the junction kept 6 bases outside the gene matches. Germline V gene data show CDR1 as LGHDT and CDR2 as YNNKEL (reference sequence). The CDR3 consists of 14 residues. The chain's CDR3 is CASSPRQGGTEAFF. The DNA for the CDR3 is TGTGCCAGCAGCCCTCGACAGGGTGGCACTGAAGCTTTCTTT.

This chain connects TRBV10-2 to TRBJ2-7, with a tentative D call TRBD1 (6 bases). V lost 4 bases and J 6 bases, leaving 13 bases between the germline ends. This CDR3 has 13 amino acids. Germline V CDR1 and CDR2: WSHSY, SAAADI. Here the CDR3 DNA reads TGCGCCAGCAGTGGGCAGGGGACCTCCGAGCAGTACTTC. The encoded protein is CASSGQGTSEQYF.

The chain carries TRBV5-1 and TRBJ2-3; 10 bases are shared with TRBD2. This CDR3 comprises 16 residues. Per the germline V gene, CDR1 is SGHRS and CDR2 is YFSETQ. With 0 bases clipped from V and 6 bases from J, the junction kept 7 bases outside the gene matches. CDR3: CASSLDSGGLADTQYF. The CDR3 region has the DNA TGCGCCAGCAGCTTGGATAGCGGGGGGCTAGCGGATACGCAGTATTTT.

CDR3 in DNA: TGTGCCAGCAGCGCCAATGATGGCTACACCTTC. This encodes CASSANDGYTF. The chain joins TRBV9 to TRBJ1-2; D not resolved. The germline V gene encodes CDR1 SGDLS and CDR2 YYNGEE. This CDR3 has 11 amino acids. V dropped 3 bases and J dropped 6 bases, with 6 bases sitting between them. The full variable domain, completed using reference TRBV9 and TRBJ1-2, is DSGVTQTPKHLITATGQRVTLRCSPRSGDLSVYWYQQSLDQGLQFLIQYYNGEERAKGNILERFSAQQFPDLHSELNLSSLELGDSALYFCASSANDGYTFGSGTRLTVV.

V is TRBV15 and J is TRBJ1-1; D is uncertain. Between the trimmed V and J ends, which lost 3 bases and 5 bases, there was a span of 16 bases. Germline V gene lookup returns CDR1 LNHNV and CDR2 YYDKDF (reference sequence). This CDR3 contains 15 residues. Here the CDR3 reads CATSSYTGSRTEAFF. Written as DNA, the CDR3 is TGTGCCACCAGCAGTTACACGGGATCTCGGACTGAAGCTTTCTTT. The full variable domain, rest sourced from reference TRBV15 and TRBJ1-1, is DAMVIQNPRYQVTQFGKPVTLSCSQTLNHNVMYWYQQKSSQAPKLLFHYYDKDFNNEADTPDNFQSRRPNTSFCFLDIRSPGLGDTAMYLCATSSYTGSRTEAFFGQGTRLTVV.

The V call is TRBV9, the J call TRBJ2-3; weak D call: TRBD2 (7 bases). Germline V gene lookup returns CDR1 SGDLS and CDR2 YYNGEE. V was pared by 7 bases and J by 3 bases, with 15 bases between. The length of the CDR3 is 14 residues. CDR3 sequence (DNA): TGTGCCAGCGCCTCGGGGGGCCGTACAGATACGCAGTATTTT. Protein sequence: CASASGGRTDTQYF. The entire variable domain, with the rest obtained from reference TRBV9 and TRBJ2-3, is as follows: DSGVTQTPKHLITATGQRVTLRCSPRSGDLSVYWYQQSLDQGLQFLIQYYNGEERAKGNILERFSAQQFPDLHSELNLSSLELGDSALYFCASASGGRTDTQYFGPGTRLTVL.

This chain uses TRBV9 with TRBJ1-2; D gene uncertain. From germline, CDR1 is SGDLS and CDR2 YYNGEE. CDR3 length: 14 amino acids. Deletions cut 0 bases from V and 2 bases from J, with 8 bases between. CDR3 region: CASSVGGSNYGYTF. The CDR3 region has the DNA TGTGCCAGCAGCGTAGGCGGCAGCAACTATGGCTACACCTTC.

The chain has TRBV6-5 and TRBJ1-2; 8 bases agree with TRBD1. Germline CDR1 is MNHEY and CDR2 is SVGAGI. V dropped 6 bases and J dropped 4; count of bases not matched to a gene: 7. The CDR3 has 14 residues. CDR3 DNA sequence: TGTGCCAGCAGAAGGACAGGGTTGGTCTATGGCTACACCTTC. Protein product: CASRRTGLVYGYTF.

This clone appeared a single time. The chain combines TRBV10-3 with TRBJ1-2; D unresolved. Germline V gene lookup returns CDR1 ENHRY and CDR2 SYGVKD. Trimming removed 0 bases from V and 1 base from J, with 12 bases in between. This CDR3 has 16 amino acids. The CDR3 protein is CAISESLATVNYGYTF. The CDR3 bases are TGTGCCATCAGTGAGTCTCTGGCCACCGTTAACTATGGCTACACCTTC.

V gene TRBV2 combines with J gene TRBJ2-6; D ambiguous. Trimming removed 6 bases at V and 3 bases at J, with 12 bases between. CDR3 length equals 15 residues. Per the germline V gene, CDR1 is SNHLY and CDR2 is FYNNEI. The CDR3 sequence is CASSSWAVGANVLTF. The CDR3 bases are TGTGCCAGCAGCTCCTGGGCTGTTGGGGCCAACGTCCTGACTTTC. The variable domain in full, completed from reference TRBV2 and TRBJ2-6, reads EPEVTQTPSHQVTQMGQEVILRCVPISNHLYFYWYRQILGQKVEFLVSFYNNEISEKSEIFDDQFSVERPDGSNFTLKIRSTKLEDSAMYFCASSSWAVGANVLTFGAGSRLTVL.

V gene TRBV28 combines with J gene TRBJ2-5; TRBD1 agrees at 7 bases. Per the germline V gene, CDR1 is MDHEN and CDR2 is SYDVKM. The length of the CDR3 is 12 residues. The V gene end was trimmed by 5 bases and the J gene end by 3 bases; junction bases not matched to a gene: 0. As DNA, the CDR3 is TGTGCCAGCAGTACAGGGGAAGAGACCCAGTACTTC. Protein sequence: CASSTGEETQYF.

The V gene is TRBV5-4, the J gene TRBJ1-1; 7 bases fit TRBD1. Per the germline V gene, CDR1 is SGHNT and CDR2 is YYREEE (reference sequence). With 4 bases clipped from V and 4 bases from J, the junction kept 13 bases outside the gene matches. The CDR3 is 16 residues long. The CDR3 DNA reads as TGTGCCAGCAGCCCTCGACGGACCAGGGGGAGCACTGAAGCTTTCTTT. Encoded protein: CASSPRRTRGSTEAFF.

This rearrangement joins TRBV24-1 to TRBJ1-5; no firm D call. The V and J ends lost 5 bases and 4 bases respectively, with 8 bases between them. Germline CDR1 is KGHDR and CDR2 is SFDVKD. CDR3 length: 13 residues. CDR3 in DNA: TGTGCCACCAGTGCCACCGGTAATCAGCCCCAGCATTTT. Translating it yields CATSATGNQPQHF.

V and J are TRBV7-9 and TRBJ1-1; D possibly corresponds to TRBD1 (6 bases). V was pared by 5 bases and J by 6 bases, with 25 bases between. CDR3 size: 17 residues. Germline CDR1 SEHNR, CDR2 FQNEAQ (reference sequence). CDR3 residues: CASSPGGGRYRVPEAFF. CDR3 nucleotide sequence: TGTGCCAGCAGCCCCGGGGGGGGCCGATACCGAGTCCCTGAAGCTTTCTTT.

DNA of the CDR3: TGTGCCAGCTCACCCCCCTCGGGCTACGAGCAGTACTTC. Protein product: CASSPPSGYEQYF. J is TRBJ2-7 and V is TRBV18; no definite D call. The CDR3 consists of 13 residues. CDR1 KGHSH and CDR2 LQKENI come from the germline V gene. V was trimmed by 3 bases and J by 3 bases, leaving 9 bases between them.

CDR3 loop: CASSPTPDRVIVYGYTF. CDR3 bases: TGCGCCAGCAGCCCCACCCCGGACAGAGTAATTGTCTATGGCTACACCTTC. This chain uses TRBV5-1 with TRBJ1-2; D might be TRBD1 (6 bases). CDR3 length: 17 amino acids. Germline CDR1 reads SGHRS; CDR2 reads YFSETQ. V lost 4 bases to trimming and J lost 4 bases, with 23 bases between them.

This clone appeared once. V usage is TRBV5-4 and J usage is TRBJ2-7; 8 positions match TRBD1. Germline assignment: CDR1 SGHNT and CDR2 YYREEE (reference sequence). This CDR3 is built from 15 residues. The V and J ends lost 0 bases and 6 bases, in that order; junction bases with no gene match: 8. The CDR3 region has the DNA TGTGCCAGCAGCTTGGGGGGACAGGTAGCCCTCGAGCAGTACTTC. It is translated as CASSLGGQVALEQYF.

This clone has a handful of counts. The rearrangement links TRBV18 to TRBJ1-4, with 10 positions matching TRBD1. The CDR3 loop spans 16 amino acids. Trimming at V came to 1 base and at J to 3 bases, leaving 2 bases not matched to a gene. The germline CDR1 and CDR2 sequences are KGHSH and LQKENI. CDR3 sequence reads: CASSPRQGAANEKLFF. Here the CDR3 DNA reads TGTGCCAGCTCACCACGACAGGGGGCAGCTAATGAAAAACTGTTTTTT. The complete variable domain, with remaining parts taken from reference TRBV18 and TRBJ1-4, reads NAGVMQNPRHLVRRRGQEARLRCSPMKGHSHVYWYRQLPEEGLKFMVYLQKENIIDESGMPKERFSAEFPKEGPSILRIQQVVRGDSAAYFCASSPRQGAANEKLFFGSGTQLSVL.

The CDR3 sequence is CASSLELGAGQPQHF. The CDR3 DNA follows: TGTGCCAGCAGCTTAGAATTGGGGGCGGGTCAGCCCCAGCATTTT. V is TRBV7-9 and J is TRBJ1-5, with TRBD1 as a possible D gene (6 bases). V was cut by 1 base and J by 6 bases, with 13 bases left in between. Looked up from germline, CDR1 is SEHNR and CDR2 is FQNEAQ (reference sequence). The length of the CDR3 is 15 residues.

V gene TRBV12-3 or TRBV12-4 combines with J gene TRBJ2-1; 7 bases fit TRBD1. This CDR3 has 13 residues. J lost 12 bases, V lost 3 bases, and 8 bases had no gene match. The CDR3 region is CASSFRDREGQFF. DNA of the CDR3: TGTGCCAGCAGTTTCCGCGACAGGGAAGGGCAGTTCTTC.

The rearrangement uses TRBV12-5 and TRBJ2-2; D may be TRBD1 (6 bases). Trimming stripped 3 bases from V and 2 bases from J, with 16 bases between. The germline gives CDR1 LGHNT, CDR2 FRNRAP. The CDR3 has 17 residues. CDR3 coding DNA: TGTGCTAGTGGTTTTACCTCCGGGACAACAAACACCGGGGAGCTGTTTTTT. Residues: CASGFTSGTTNTGELFF.

The chain is built from TRBV4-2 and TRBJ2-5, with 13 bases lining up with TRBD2. CDR3 size: 17 residues. Germline CDR1 reads LGHNA; CDR2 reads YNFKEQ. The V and J ends lost 4 bases and 4 bases, in that order; junction bases with no gene match: 9. Written as DNA, the CDR3 is TGTGCCAGCAGCCGAAGACTAGCGGGGGGATCCCCAGAGACCCAGTACTTC. Its translation is CASSRRLAGGSPETQYF.